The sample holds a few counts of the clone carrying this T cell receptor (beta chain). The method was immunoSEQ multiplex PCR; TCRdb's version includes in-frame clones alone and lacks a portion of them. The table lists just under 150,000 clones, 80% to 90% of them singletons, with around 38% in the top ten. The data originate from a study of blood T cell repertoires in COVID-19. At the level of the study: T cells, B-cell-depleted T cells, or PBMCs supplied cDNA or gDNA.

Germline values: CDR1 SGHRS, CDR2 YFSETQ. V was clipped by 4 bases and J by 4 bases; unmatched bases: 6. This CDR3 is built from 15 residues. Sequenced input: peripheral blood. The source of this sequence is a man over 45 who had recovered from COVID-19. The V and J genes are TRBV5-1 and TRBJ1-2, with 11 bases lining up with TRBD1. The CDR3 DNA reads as TGCGCCAGCAGCACCGGACAGGGGGCAGGCTATGGCTACACCTTC. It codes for CASSTGQGAGYGYTF.